The 26 T cell receptor beta chains presented below share a single source sample, sequenced in a study of CD8+CD57+ T cells in acquired aplastic anemia. TCR beta VDJ and CDR3 were profiled, and genomic DNA was the template. TCRdb used MiXCR to reprocess the reads, holding one entry per CDR3 protein. The sample has around 250,000 distinct CDR3 sequences, 65% to 90% seen once. CD8+CD57+ cell expansion had been shown by flow cytometry in patients chosen for sequencing. The sequenced material came from sorted CD4+, CD8+, or CD8+CD57+ T cells (not recorded which) from PBMCs. Receptors were obtained from a human donor with aplastic anemia.

The chain is built from TRBV7-8 and TRBJ2-7; TRBD1 might be the D (5 bases). V lost 4 bases, J lost 3 bases, and 25 bases lay in between. CDR1 is SGHVS and CDR2 is FQNEAQ in the germline V gene. The CDR3 loop spans 18 amino acids. CDR3: CASSWRQGANYLYYEQYV. CDR3 bases: TGTGCCAGCAGCTGGCGTCAGGGCGCAAACTATCTCTACTACGAGCAGTACGTC.

The V and J genes are TRBV7-8 and TRBJ2-1, with D possibly matching TRBD2 (6 bases). The CDR3 contains 16 residues. CDR1 is SGHVS, CDR2 FQNEAQ, per germline. Deletions cut 0 bases from V and 8 bases from J, with 17 bases between. The DNA for the CDR3 is TGTGCCAGCAGCTTAGCGAGCGGGCCCGATACGCATGAGCAGTTCTTC. It codes for CASSLASGPDTHEQFF.

The chain links TRBV11-2 to TRBJ1-4; 7 nucleotides align to TRBD1. With V trimmed by 5 bases and J by 6 bases, 6 bases remained unmatched. The CDR3 is 14 residues long. Germline loops: CDR1 SGHAT, CDR2 FQNNGV. Written as DNA, the CDR3 is TGTGCCAGCAGCCCCCGGGACAGCTATGAAAAACTGTTTTTT. Its translation: CASSPRDSYEKLFF.

Note on this clonotype: In this CDR3 the conserved last residue, phenylalanine or tryptophan, is missing, so a read error is likely. The DNA is omitted, as the CDR3 cannot be located on it reliably, and the CDR3 follows TCRdb's listing. The chain links TRBV7-8 to TRBJ2-3; TRBD1 is taken as the D call from the table, unchecked against the DNA. The CDR3 extends over 13 residues, inclusive of both ends. The germline gives CDR1 SGHVS, CDR2 FQNEAQ. CDR3: CASRDGGTPTKYY.

Concerning this clonotype: One end of the junction fails to match germline, which may point to a read error. The J gene is TRBJ2-1, the V gene TRBV7-2, with a possible D match to TRBD2 (6 bases). This CDR3 comprises 16 residues. CDR1 and CDR2 (germline): SGHTA, FQGNSA. The CDR3 spells CASSFQGRRRKREQFF. CDR3 bases: TGCGCCAGCAGCTTCCAAGGGAGGCGGCGGAAGAGGGAGCAGTTCTTC. Full variable domain (outside the CDR3, taken from reference TRBV7-2 and TRBJ2-1): GAGVSQSPSNKVTEKGKDVELRCDPISGHTALYWYRQSLGQGLEFLIYFQGNSAPDKSGLPSDRFSAERTGGSVSTLTIQRTQQEDSAVYLCASSFQGRRRKREQFFGPGTRLTVL.

Comments on this clonotype: The conserved final phenylalanine or tryptophan is absent from the CDR3, which likely points to a read error. The DNA is left out, because the CDR3 cannot be placed on it with certainty; the CDR3 is given as TCRdb lists it. The chain has TRBV2 and TRBJ1-2; TRBD1 reflects the table's D call only, with no check against the DNA. The CDR3 is 16 residues long, ends included. In germline, CDR1 is SNHLY, CDR2 FYNNEI. CDR3 sequence reads: CASSEARDREVTSNTS.

With respect to this clonotype: One junction end disagrees with the germline gene, perhaps due to a read error. J is TRBJ2-1 and V is TRBV7-9; either TRBD1 or TRBD2 may fit D (6 bases each). The CDR3 is 16 residues long. The germline V gene has CDR1 SEHNR and CDR2 FQNEAQ (reference sequence). CDR3 nucleotides: TGTGCCAGCAGCTTGGGGGGCAGAGACGGTAAGGATGAGCAGCTCTTC. Amino acid sequence: CASSLGGRDGKDEQLF.

J is TRBJ2-3 and V is TRBV7-9; 12 nucleotides agree with TRBD2. J gave up 6 bases and V 5 bases, and 9 bases lay outside the gene matches. CDR3 length: 16 residues. Germline loops: CDR1 SEHNR, CDR2 FQNEAQ (reference sequence). CDR3 in DNA: TGTGCCAGCAGCCTTCGGACTAGCGGGATGACGGATACGCAGTATTTT. Protein: CASSLRTSGMTDTQYF. Full variable domain (outside the CDR3, taken from reference TRBV7-9 and TRBJ2-3): DTGVSQNPRHKITKRGQNVTFRCDPISEHNRLYWYRQTLGQGPEFLTYFQNEAQLEKSRLLSDRFSAERPKGSFSTLEIQRTEQGDSAMYLCASSLRTSGMTDTQYFGPGTRLTVL.

V gene TRBV25-1 combines with J gene TRBJ2-3, with 9 bases lining up with TRBD2. Trimming at V came to 5 bases and at J to 4 bases, leaving 13 bases not matched to a gene. Germline V gene data show CDR1 as MGHDK and CDR2 as SYGVNS. There are 17 residues in the CDR3. CDR3 in DNA: TGTGCCAGCAGTCCAAACCCGGGGCGGGGGGGCGCAGATACGCAGTATTTT. Its translation is CASSPNPGRGGADTQYF.

The chain recombines TRBV15 with TRBJ2-1, with 11 bases that match TRBD2. Losses at the gene ends were 3 bases for V and 2 bases for J; bases not matched to a gene: 6. CDR1 LNHNV and CDR2 YYDKDF come from the germline V gene (reference sequence). This CDR3 is built from 17 residues. CDR3 bases: TGTGCCACCAGCAGTGGGACTAGCGGTGCGGCCTACAATGAGCAGTTCTTC. It translates to CATSSGTSGAAYNEQFF.

The chain uses TRBV9 and TRBJ1-6; TRBD1 matches at 8 bases. Germline CDR1 is SGDLS and CDR2 is YYNGEE. J was trimmed by 14 bases and V by 3 bases; bases with no gene match: 16. The CDR3 length is 16 residues. The CDR3 reads CASSAGGSSDTQSLHF. The DNA for the CDR3 is TGTGCCAGCAGCGCAGGGGGCAGTTCAGATACGCAGTCCCTCCACTTT.

The sample holds many counts of this clonotype. The chain carries TRBV5-5 and TRBJ2-2; D may be TRBD2 (7 bases). V lost 2 bases and J 6 bases, leaving 11 bases between the germline ends. The germline V gene has CDR1 SGHKS and CDR2 YYEKEE (reference sequence). This CDR3 is 14 amino acids long. The CDR3 sequence is CASSFLGGPGELFF. The CDR3, as DNA: TGTGCCAGCAGCTTCTTGGGGGGGCCCGGGGAGCTGTTTTTT. Variable domain in full (rest from reference TRBV5-5 and TRBJ2-2): DAGVTQSPTHLIKTRGQQVTLRCSPISGHKSVSWYQQVLGQGPQFIFQYYEKEERGRGNFPDRFSARQFPNYSSELNVNALLLGDSALYLCASSFLGGPGELFFGEGSRLTVL.

V and J are TRBV7-8 and TRBJ2-5; tentatively, D is TRBD1 (5 bases). From germline, CDR1 is SGHVS and CDR2 FQNEAQ. This CDR3 region has 15 residues. V was cut by 1 base and J by 10 bases, with 19 bases left in between. The CDR3 is CASSLGATQGANQYF. DNA for the CDR3: TGTGCCAGCAGCTTAGGGGCTACCCAGGGTGCGAACCAGTACTTC. Using reference TRBV7-8 and TRBJ2-5 for the parts outside the CDR3, the full variable domain is GAGVSQSPRYKVAKRGQDVALRCDPISGHVSLFWYQQALGQGPEFLTYFQNEAQLDKSGLPSDRFFAERPEGSVSTLKIQRTQQEDSAVYLCASSLGATQGANQYFGPGTRLLVL.

The chain recombines TRBV5-8 with TRBJ1-2; no clear D. V lost 3 bases and J lost 2, with 14 bases in between. There are 15 residues in the CDR3. Per the germline V gene, CDR1 is SGHTS and CDR2 is YDEGEE. DNA for the CDR3: TGTGCCAGCAGCTGTCATCCAGGCTCAAACTATGGCTACACCTTC. It translates to CASSCHPGSNYGYTF.

This chain connects TRBV7-3 to TRBJ2-1, with D possibly being TRBD2 (6 bases). The V and J ends lost 6 bases and 9 bases respectively, with 24 bases between them. The CDR3 is made up of 16 amino acids. Germline V lookup: CDR1 SGHTA, CDR2 FQGTGA. CDR3 in amino acids: CASSSRGTWGDTEQFF. In DNA, the CDR3 is TGTGCCAGCAGTTCTCGCGGGACTTGGGGAGACACTGAGCAGTTCTTC.

This sequence joins TRBV7-9 and TRBJ2-3, with D tentatively TRBD2 (6 bases). Germline values: CDR1 SEHNR, CDR2 FQNEAQ (reference sequence). CDR3 length equals 14 residues. Between the trimmed V and J ends, which lost 0 bases and 13 bases, there was a span of 17 bases. The DNA for the CDR3 is TGTGCCAGCAGCTTAGCGGGAGGTCCCGGTGCCAAGTATTTT. It codes for CASSLAGGPGAKYF. Together with reference TRBV7-9 and TRBJ2-3, the CDR3 gives the full variable domain: DTGVSQNPRHKITKRGQNVTFRCDPISEHNRLYWYRQTLGQGPEFLTYFQNEAQLEKSRLLSDRFSAERPKGSFSTLEIQRTEQGDSAMYLCASSLAGGPGAKYFGPGTRLTVL.

The rearrangement links TRBV10-2 to TRBJ2-5; possibly TRBD1 for D (5 bases). Germline assignment: CDR1 WSHSY and CDR2 SAAADI. This CDR3 has 15 residues. V shed 8 bases and J shed 5 bases, with 21 bases lying between them. The chain's CDR3 is CASSSPGSLGETQYF. The CDR3 DNA is TGCGCCAGCTCATCCCCAGGGTCGTTGGGGGAGACCCAGTACTTC.

The rearrangement joins TRBV7-2 to TRBJ1-2, with D perhaps TRBD1 (5 bases). CDR3 length: 16 amino acids. V lost 4 bases and J lost 7, with 22 bases in between. In germline, CDR1 is SGHTA, CDR2 FQGNSA. CDR3 sequence (DNA): TGTGCCAGCAGCTCTCGGGCAAGGGGCTTGGACTTTGGCTACACCTTC. This codes for CASSSRARGLDFGYTF.

As regards this clonotype: One junction end disagrees with the germline gene, perhaps due to a read error. This chain joins TRBV13 and TRBJ2-2, with 10 bases identical to TRBD1. The germline V gene has CDR1 PRHDT and CDR2 FYEKMQ (reference sequence). This CDR3 contains 12 residues. CDR3 nucleotide sequence: TGTGCCAGCAGCTCACGGGACAGGGGCTTGGTCTTT. It specifies CASSSRDRGLVF.

The chain combines TRBV20-1 with TRBJ2-1; D is uncertain. The V end was cut by 5 bases, the J end by 6 bases, with 8 bases between. From germline, CDR1 is DFQATT and CDR2 SNEGSKA (reference sequence). The CDR3 length is 11 residues. CDR3 amino acids: CSAPRLNEQFF. In DNA, the CDR3 is TGCAGTGCTCCCCGGCTCAATGAGCAGTTCTTC.

The chain carries TRBV20-1 and TRBJ2-5; TRBD1 matches at 10 bases. CDR1 DFQATT and CDR2 SNEGSKA come from the germline V gene (reference sequence). Trimming cost V 3 bases and J 5 bases; bases outside gene matches: 12. The CDR3 contains 16 residues. The CDR3, as DNA: TGCAGTGCTAGCGACGACAGACAGGGGGCGCGGGAGACCCAGTACTTC. Translating gives CSASDDRQGARETQYF.

Remarks on this clonotype: Since no conserved phenylalanine or tryptophan closes the CDR3, a read error is the likely cause. The chain links TRBV7-3 to TRBJ2-3; D is ambiguous. V gave up 5 bases and J gave up 4 bases, with 7 bases separating them. Per the germline V gene, CDR1 is SGHTA and CDR2 is FQGTGA. The CDR3 is made up of 12 amino acids. This CDR3 reads CASSVGSDTQYY. In DNA, the CDR3 is TGTGCCAGCAGCGTAGGTTCAGATACGCAGTATTAC.

In the case of this clonotype: This may arise from a read error, as a much more abundant clone is one base away. J is TRBJ1-1 and V is TRBV9; D uncertain. Between the trimmed V and J ends, which lost 0 bases and 12 bases, there was a span of 21 bases. This CDR3 has 15 amino acids. Germline lookup yields CDR1 SGDLS and CDR2 YYNGEE. This CDR3 reads CASSVGVSRNPPPFF. DNA of the CDR3: TGTGCCAGCAGCGTAGGGGTCTCGAGAAATCCGCCCCCTTTCTTT.

The V and J genes are TRBV7-8 and TRBJ1-2; D is possibly TRBD1 (5 bases). V lost 1 base and J 2 bases, leaving 8 bases between the germline ends. Per the germline V gene, CDR1 is SGHVS and CDR2 is FQNEAQ. The CDR3 extends over 14 amino acids. The CDR3 coding sequence is TGTGCCAGCAGCTTAGGGGGGGTCAACTATGGCTACACCTTC. Translated: CASSLGGVNYGYTF.

On this clonotype: No conserved phenylalanine or tryptophan is present at the end of the CDR3, so a read error is the likely explanation. It is unclear where the CDR3 begins or ends on the DNA, so no DNA is shown, and the CDR3 is as TCRdb lists it. The chain uses TRBV7-9 and TRBJ2-3; the table's D call TRBD2 went unverified against the DNA. Counting both end residues, the CDR3 totals 13 amino acids. Germline assignment: CDR1 SEHNR and CDR2 FQNEAQ (reference sequence). This CDR3 is CASSAGLTGRRDM.

J is TRBJ1-2 and V is TRBV2, with D unresolved. Germline V gene lookup returns CDR1 SNHLY and CDR2 FYNNEI. V was trimmed by 4 bases and J by 7 bases, leaving 4 bases between them. The CDR3 covers 10 residues. CDR3 nucleotide sequence: TGTGCCAGCAGTGTCGTTGGCTACACCTTC. This encodes CASSVVGYTF.